What follows is one T cell receptor beta chain and its context. There is no known antigen for this receptor. No base qualities exist here, and no much larger clone lies one base off it. Deletion took 6 bases off V and 0 bases off J, with a span of 8 bases between the germline ends. The CDR1 and CDR2 encoded by the germline V gene are MNHEY and SVGAGI. CDR3 length: 13 amino acids, cysteine to phenylalanine. Of the read, only the CDR3 DNA is kept; its 39 bases are in frame from base 1. The sample is drawn from a study of blood T cell repertoires in COVID-19 (dated by TCRdb to 2019 to 2021). Looking at the study overall: The collaborator samples originated in the United States, Italy and Spain and spanned the acute and convalescent phases of COVID-19. A freely available public database, intended as a resource for researchers studying the immune response to SARS-CoV-2, is where the repertoires were released. The sample metadata nearly always contained a de-identified subject ID, COVID-19 status, age in years and sex. The dataset comprised deeply sampled blood TCRbeta repertoires from subjects exposed to, actively infected with, or recovered from COVID-19. Where HLA class I and class II types were available, the types were taken from metadata supplied by the sample provider, not from assay-based typing. The samples were drawn from the first 160 participants of the ongoing ImmuneRACE study and from 950 to 1,500 subjects provided by 6 global collaborators. The prospective study material was composed of cDNA or gDNA derived from T cells, B-cell-depleted T cells, or PBMCs. Paper-wide results and their limitations: The quantity of clinical and demographic metadata differed by source and by participant and was supplied without curation.

Whole blood was collected in K2EDTA tubes by collaborating institutions according to the institutions' own protocols. For TCRbeta analysis, collaborators shipped samples as frozen whole blood, isolated PBMCs, or DNA extracted from either of those sample types. The immunoSEQ Assay, a bias-controlled multiplex PCR, was used to amplify TCRbeta CDR3 regions from genomic DNA. For the original study's pipeline: The number of nucleated cells in each sample was estimated by amplification of reference gene primers within the assay. To quantify the absolute abundance of each unique TCRbeta CDR3 rearrangement, sequence reads were collapsed and filtered. For each sample, productive Simpson clonality was calculated by taking the square root of Simpson's diversity index across productive rearrangements. The immuneACCESS repertoire file appears here via TCRdb, limited to in-frame rearrangements. These files lack a portion of the clones; in checked studies, under half of the deficit traces to unresolved V genes, and the cause of the others is not known. That table gives V, J and clone size, and the DNA gave D and trimming. The sample has around 200,000 clones on record, 80% of them singletons. The top ten clones comprise 5.5% of the sample.

The TCR was taken from a woman between 65 and 79 years old with acute or convalescent COVID-19. Sequencing was carried out using peripheral blood. The chain uses TRBV6-5 and TRBJ2-5, with TRBD1 perhaps the D gene, on 5 matching bases. The CDR3 corresponds to CASSRTYQETQYF. DNA sequence: TGTGCCAGCAGCCGGACATACCAAGAGACCCAGTACTTC.